The rows below give T cell receptor beta chains drawn from one sample of a study of T cells in Graves' hyperthyroidism and ophthalmopathy. In TCRdb, the multiplex PCR reads were re-called with MiXCR into one record per CDR3 protein. This table has 250,000 or so distinct CDR3 sequences, about 16% appearing once. What was sequenced was blood. Receptor source: a woman in her 50s with Graves' hyperthyroidism that later progressed to Graves' ophthalmopathy. The CDR3 runs from the conserved cysteine through the conserved F or W. The order of the fields is D gene, J gene, V gene, clone size, CDR3 protein. A D gene is named only where the DNA matches it firmly. Part of the rows lack a size; the others show once, few, many or a class for expanded clones.

d_gene: -; j_gene: TRBJ2-1; v_gene: TRBV30; abundance: many; CDR3aa: CAWSPDVEQFF
d_gene: -; j_gene: TRBJ1-2; v_gene: TRBV20-1; abundance: many; CDR3aa: CSARVGRNYGYTF
d_gene: TRBD1; j_gene: TRBJ1-5; v_gene: TRBV28; abundance: many; CDR3aa: CASSSPDRGLNQPQHF
d_gene: TRBD2; j_gene: TRBJ2-3; v_gene: TRBV6-1; abundance: few; CDR3aa: CATSRGSYTDTQYF
d_gene: -; j_gene: TRBJ2-1; v_gene: TRBV20-1; abundance: many; CDR3aa: CSARSSDGSSYNEQFF
d_gene: TRBD1; j_gene: TRBJ1-3; v_gene: TRBV30; abundance: -; CDR3aa: CAWSRDSGSGNTIYF
d_gene: -; j_gene: TRBJ1-4; v_gene: TRBV5-4; abundance: few; CDR3aa: CASRRGAATNEKLFF
d_gene: -; j_gene: TRBJ2-7; v_gene: TRBV10-3; abundance: many; CDR3aa: CAIKATGSSYEQYF
d_gene: TRBD1; j_gene: TRBJ1-1; v_gene: TRBV5-1; abundance: many; CDR3aa: CASSLLGQGVSNTEAFF
d_gene: -; j_gene: TRBJ1-1; v_gene: TRBV4-1; abundance: few; CDR3aa: CASSGGGKRTEAFF
d_gene: -; j_gene: TRBJ1-1; v_gene: TRBV2; abundance: many; CDR3aa: CARRQNTEAFF
d_gene: TRBD2; j_gene: TRBJ2-1; v_gene: TRBV20-1; abundance: few; CDR3aa: CSARETGGIGRFF
d_gene: -; j_gene: TRBJ2-6; v_gene: TRBV12-3/TRBV12-4; abundance: many; CDR3aa: CASSSLSGANVLTF
d_gene: -; j_gene: TRBJ2-1; v_gene: TRBV3-1; abundance: many; CDR3aa: CASSQGLGDEQFF
d_gene: TRBD2; j_gene: TRBJ2-1; v_gene: TRBV5-1; abundance: many; CDR3aa: CASSLGGTSGADEQFF
d_gene: -; j_gene: TRBJ2-7; v_gene: TRBV6-2/TRBV6-3; abundance: many; CDR3aa: CASSYLFTGGEQYF
d_gene: -; j_gene: TRBJ2-2; v_gene: TRBV27; abundance: many; CDR3aa: CASGGTEALYTGELFF
d_gene: -; j_gene: TRBJ1-1; v_gene: TRBV6-6; abundance: many; CDR3aa: CASSYPGTNTEAFF
d_gene: TRBD2; j_gene: TRBJ2-1; v_gene: TRBV30; abundance: many; CDR3aa: CAWTSGRDNEQFF
d_gene: TRBD2; j_gene: TRBJ2-7; v_gene: TRBV6-1; abundance: many; CDR3aa: CASRRKAGEGSEQYF
d_gene: TRBD2; j_gene: TRBJ2-7; v_gene: TRBV28; abundance: many; CDR3aa: CASNKAGVGNEQYF
d_gene: TRBD2; j_gene: TRBJ2-5; v_gene: TRBV14; abundance: many; CDR3aa: CASSRRSAGEETQYF
d_gene: -; j_gene: TRBJ1-4; v_gene: TRBV12-3/TRBV12-4; abundance: many; CDR3aa: CASSLGRIDEKLFF
d_gene: TRBD1; j_gene: TRBJ1-4; v_gene: TRBV6-5; abundance: few; CDR3aa: CASSYPRDRGLREKLFF
d_gene: TRBD1; j_gene: TRBJ2-7; v_gene: TRBV12-3/TRBV12-4; abundance: -; CDR3aa: CASRGTGDTYEQYF
d_gene: TRBD2; j_gene: TRBJ2-2; v_gene: TRBV5-1; abundance: many; CDR3aa: CASRLAGAGELFF
d_gene: -; j_gene: TRBJ2-7; v_gene: TRBV11-3; abundance: many; CDR3aa: CASSFQLNSYEQYF
d_gene: TRBD1; j_gene: TRBJ2-2; v_gene: TRBV28; abundance: many; CDR3aa: CASSLTGVQRRTGELFF
d_gene: TRBD1; j_gene: TRBJ1-2; v_gene: TRBV5-4; abundance: -; CDR3aa: CASSSQGAGGYTF
d_gene: -; j_gene: TRBJ2-1; v_gene: TRBV11-2; abundance: many; CDR3aa: CASSLVGGRQFF
d_gene: -; j_gene: TRBJ1-2; v_gene: TRBV20-1; abundance: many; CDR3aa: CSASAGLNYGYTF
d_gene: TRBD2; j_gene: TRBJ2-3; v_gene: TRBV7-3; abundance: few; CDR3aa: CASSSVAGGTDTQYF
d_gene: TRBD1; j_gene: TRBJ2-5; v_gene: TRBV28; abundance: medium-sized; CDR3aa: CASSLNPGQGRIQYF
d_gene: TRBD2; j_gene: TRBJ2-5; v_gene: TRBV12-3/TRBV12-4; abundance: many; CDR3aa: CASSYTSGRGGETQYF
d_gene: -; j_gene: TRBJ2-7; v_gene: TRBV6-1; abundance: few; CDR3aa: CASSYSPGSYEQYF
d_gene: -; j_gene: TRBJ2-1; v_gene: TRBV2; abundance: many; CDR3aa: CASSENEQFF
d_gene: -; j_gene: TRBJ2-1; v_gene: TRBV7-2; abundance: many; CDR3aa: CASSLVFYNEQFF
d_gene: TRBD1; j_gene: TRBJ2-7; v_gene: TRBV11-2; abundance: many; CDR3aa: CASSSSTGQEYEQYF
d_gene: -; j_gene: TRBJ2-2; v_gene: TRBV28; abundance: many; CDR3aa: CASSLTTANTGELFF
d_gene: -; j_gene: TRBJ2-1; v_gene: TRBV18; abundance: many; CDR3aa: CASSPDIQGNEQFF
d_gene: -; j_gene: TRBJ2-7; v_gene: TRBV30; abundance: few; CDR3aa: CAWRGGPYEQYF
d_gene: -; j_gene: TRBJ2-1; v_gene: TRBV19; abundance: few; CDR3aa: CASSKGPHTYNEQFF
d_gene: -; j_gene: TRBJ2-1; v_gene: TRBV5-1; abundance: many; CDR3aa: CASSLGSSRDEQFF
d_gene: -; j_gene: TRBJ2-3; v_gene: TRBV2; abundance: many; CDR3aa: CASSSGYSTDTQYF
d_gene: -; j_gene: TRBJ1-1; v_gene: TRBV27; abundance: many; CDR3aa: CASGHGRGLNTEAFF
d_gene: -; j_gene: TRBJ1-1; v_gene: TRBV10-3; abundance: many; CDR3aa: CAISEGDGDTEAFF
d_gene: TRBD2; j_gene: TRBJ2-7; v_gene: TRBV13; abundance: many; CDR3aa: CASSFGGRAYEQYF
d_gene: -; j_gene: TRBJ1-1; v_gene: TRBV7-9; abundance: -; CDR3aa: CASSLSVGTEAFF
d_gene: TRBD2; j_gene: TRBJ2-7; v_gene: TRBV5-1; abundance: many; CDR3aa: CASSWTSGSVDEQYF
d_gene: -; j_gene: TRBJ2-2; v_gene: TRBV7-8; abundance: few; CDR3aa: CASSRAPGGTGELFF
d_gene: -; j_gene: TRBJ2-3; v_gene: TRBV19; abundance: few; CDR3aa: CASRGSSTDTQYF
d_gene: TRBD2; j_gene: TRBJ2-2; v_gene: TRBV20-1; abundance: many; CDR3aa: CSGTSDFAGELFF
d_gene: -; j_gene: TRBJ2-3; v_gene: TRBV5-4; abundance: many; CDR3aa: CASSLAMGRTDTQYF